These 21 T cell receptor beta chains were sequenced from one sample in a study of cytomegalovirus exposure and HLA in healthy donors. The PCR was carried out with 60 Vbeta primers and 13 Jbeta primers. Measured with immunoSEQ multiplex PCR; TCRdb has only the in-frame clones, and not every one. Among just over 95,000 clones listed, approximately 80% were seen once. The sequenced material came from PBMCs. The receptors derive from a woman aged 40 to 50 in good health and CMV-seropositive.

In nucleotides, the CDR3 is TGTGCCAGGGCTGGAGGGCTCAAAAGTGAGACCCAGTACTTC. Residues: CARAGGLKSETQYF. This rearrangement joins TRBV6-8 to TRBJ2-5; a weak D match, TRBD2 (6 bases). CDR3 size: 14 residues. Trimming removed 9 bases at V and 5 bases at J, with 19 bases between. Germline-derived CDR1 and CDR2 are MNHGY and SAAAGT.

CDR3 protein: CASSETGTGDAGYGYTF. In DNA form, the CDR3 reads TGTGCCAGCAGTGAGACCGGGACAGGGGACGCCGGCTATGGCTACACCTTC. The chain is built from TRBV6-4 and TRBJ1-2, with TRBD1 matching over 10 bases. Per the germline V gene, CDR1 is MRHNA and CDR2 is SNTAGT. Trimming at V came to 3 bases and at J to 4 bases, leaving 11 bases not matched to a gene. CDR3 length equals 17 residues.

CDR3 amino acids: CASIPYTGELFF. As DNA, the CDR3 is TGTGCCAGCATCCCCTACACCGGGGAGCTGTTTTTT. This chain links TRBV21-1 with TRBJ2-2; the table's D gene call, TRBD2, was not cross checked with the DNA. TRBV21-1 is a documented pseudogene. This CDR3 comprises 12 residues.

This clone was seen just once. V is TRBV10-3 and J is TRBJ1-3; D perhaps matches TRBD1 (6 bases). Germline CDR1 reads ENHRY; CDR2 reads SYGVKD. The ends were cut back, 3 bases at V and 2 bases at J, with 11 bases in the middle. The CDR3 has 15 amino acids. Here the CDR3 reads CAISDRTDPGNTIYF. DNA of the CDR3: TGTGCCATCAGTGACAGGACAGATCCTGGAAACACCATATATTTT.

This clone was detected only once. The rearrangement joins TRBV23-1 to TRBJ2-7; tentative D call: TRBD2 (7 bases). TRBV23-1 has ORF status, its function being uncertain. The CDR3 is 13 amino acids. Trimming took off 8 bases at V and 6 bases at J, with 17 bases between the two ends. The CDR3 loop is CASGWGGASEQYF. Here the CDR3 DNA reads TGCGCCAGCGGGTGGGGGGGGGCTTCCGAGCAGTACTTC.

The chain uses TRBV11-2 and TRBJ1-6, with a possible D match to TRBD1 (5 bases). V was pared by 5 bases and J by 8 bases, with 16 bases between. Germline lookup yields CDR1 SGHAT and CDR2 FQNNGV. The CDR3 spans 15 residues. This CDR3 reads CASSMTTGDYSPLHF. Here the CDR3 DNA reads TGTGCCAGCAGCATGACCACGGGGGATTATTCACCCCTCCACTTT.

Here the CDR3 reads CASSLFQGNQPQHF. The DNA for the CDR3 is TGTGCCAGCAGTTTATTCCAGGGGAACCAGCCCCAGCATTTT. The rearrangement links TRBV27 to TRBJ1-5, with D possibly TRBD1 on 6 matching bases. This CDR3 spans 14 amino acids. V lost 1 base, J lost 7 bases, and 11 bases lay in between. Per germline, CDR1 MNHEY and CDR2 SMNVEV (reference sequence).

The table lists this clone with a count of one. This chain links TRBV19 with TRBJ1-1; 8 nucleotides agree with TRBD1. The germline V gene has CDR1 LNHDA and CDR2 SQIVND (reference sequence). The CDR3 length is 15 residues. V lost 3 bases, J lost 0 bases, and 3 bases stayed unmatched. CDR3 coding DNA: TGTGCCAGTAGTATTCCAGGGGGCCTGAACACTGAAGCTTTCTTT. It codes for CASSIPGGLNTEAFF.

This chain uses TRBV18 with TRBJ2-7; weak D call: TRBD2 (5 bases). From germline, CDR1 is KGHSH and CDR2 LQKENI. V was cut by 0 bases and J by 2 bases, with 8 bases left in between. CDR3 length equals 14 residues. CDR3 sequence (DNA): TGTGCCAGCTCACCACCGTCGGGGACCTACGAGCAGTACTTC. Translation gives CASSPPSGTYEQYF.

This clone came up a few times. The genes are TRBV6-6 and TRBJ1-2; D uncertain. The V end was cut by 6 bases, the J end by 8 bases, with 16 bases between. The CDR3 is 13 residues long. Germline CDR1 is MNHNY and CDR2 is SVGAGI (reference sequence). The DNA for the CDR3 is TGTGCCAGCAGACCCGGACCTACGGGGGGCTACACCTTC. This encodes CASRPGPTGGYTF.

The V gene is TRBV27, the J gene TRBJ2-5; 7 positions match TRBD2. The CDR3 loop spans 13 amino acids. V lost 6 bases and J lost 2; bases outside the gene matches: 3. In germline, CDR1 is MNHEY, CDR2 SMNVEV (reference sequence). DNA for the CDR3: TGTGCCAGCAGATCTAGCGGTCAAGAGACCCAGTACTTC. This gives the protein CASRSSGQETQYF.

This chain connects TRBV6-4 to TRBJ2-3; 7 positions match TRBD2. This CDR3 spans 16 amino acids. From germline, CDR1 is MRHNA and CDR2 SNTAGT. V trimming: 0 bases; J trimming: 5 bases; junction bases outside the gene matches: 8. CDR3 protein: CASSDSGGRAVDTQYF. The CDR3 DNA reads as TGTGCCAGCAGTGACTCGGGGGGGAGGGCCGTAGATACGCAGTATTTT.

This chain uses TRBV28 with TRBJ2-3; TRBD2 aligns across 11 bases. Looked up from germline, CDR1 is MDHEN and CDR2 is SYDVKM. The trim removed 9 bases at V and 1 base at J, leaving 3 bases unmatched. The CDR3 loop spans 14 amino acids. The CDR3, as DNA: TGTGCCAGTAGACTAGCGGGACGCACAGATACGCAGTATTTT. This gives the protein CASRLAGRTDTQYF.

The chain links TRBV29-1 to TRBJ2-6; 9 bases agree with TRBD1. Germline V lookup: CDR1 SQVTM, CDR2 ANQGSEA. The CDR3 is made up of 18 amino acids. J gave up 2 bases and V 7 bases, and 15 bases lay outside the gene matches. This CDR3 is CSAGGWDRDPPGANVLTF. Written as DNA, the CDR3 is TGCAGCGCCGGTGGGTGGGACAGGGACCCCCCTGGGGCCAACGTCCTGACTTTC.

The rearrangement joins TRBV6-6 to TRBJ2-7; D is unresolved. This CDR3 has 14 amino acids. Trimming shortened V by 6 bases and J by 3 bases, and 15 bases separated the two germline ends. Germline-derived CDR1 and CDR2 are MNHNY and SVGAGI (reference sequence). CDR3 sequence (DNA): TGTGCCAGCAGGAAGCTTTCCAACGTCTACGAGCAGTACTTC. As protein: CASRKLSNVYEQYF.

V and J are TRBV18 and TRBJ1-3; D may be TRBD1 (5 bases). Trimming removed 3 bases from V and 0 bases from J, with 12 bases in between. The CDR3 sequence is 16 residues long. Germline CDR1 KGHSH, CDR2 LQKENI. This chain's CDR3 is CASSPGQSFSGNTIYF. The CDR3, as DNA: TGTGCCAGCTCACCGGGGCAGTCATTCTCTGGAAACACCATATATTTT.

The genes are TRBV2 and TRBJ2-3; D perhaps matches TRBD1 (6 bases). Germline V lookup: CDR1 SNHLY, CDR2 FYNNEI. The CDR3 is 14 residues long. The germline V and J ends were trimmed by 4 bases and 3 bases, with 11 bases remaining between them. CDR3 DNA sequence: TGTGCCAGCAGTGTGGCAGGGGCTACAGATACGCAGTATTTT. Translating gives CASSVAGATDTQYF.

The chain employs TRBV6-4 and TRBJ2-1, with D uncertain. Trimming cost V 3 bases and J 5 bases, with 8 bases left between them. Germline V gene lookup returns CDR1 MRHNA and CDR2 SNTAGT. The length of the CDR3 is 13 residues. The CDR3 loop is CASSEGAHNEQFF. In DNA form, the CDR3 reads TGTGCCAGCAGTGAAGGAGCCCACAATGAGCAGTTCTTC.

This chain links TRBV9 with TRBJ2-3, with a weak D call TRBD2 (6 bases). The CDR3 consists of 16 residues. Germline assignment: CDR1 SGDLS and CDR2 YYNGEE. The ends were cut back, 0 bases at V and 5 bases at J, with 16 bases in the middle. The CDR3 bases are TGTGCCAGCAGCGTAGAAGCGGGCGGGAATCTAGATACGCAGTATTTT. Translated: CASSVEAGGNLDTQYF.

This chain joins TRBV27 and TRBJ2-3; a weak D match, TRBD1 (7 bases). The CDR3 consists of 15 residues. V dropped 5 bases and J dropped 3 bases, with 15 bases sitting between them. In germline, CDR1 is MNHEY, CDR2 SMNVEV (reference sequence). The CDR3 sequence: CASSPQGGWTDTQYF. The CDR3 DNA sequence: TGTGCCAGCAGTCCCCAGGGGGGTTGGACAGATACGCAGTATTTT.

The chain recombines TRBV28 with TRBJ1-1, with D tentatively TRBD1 (5 bases). The CDR3 loop spans 13 amino acids. Deletions cut 3 bases from V and 11 bases from J, with 16 bases between. Germline V gene lookup returns CDR1 MDHEN and CDR2 SYDVKM. CDR3 coding DNA: TGTGCCAGCAGTTTTTTAGACAGAGGAATGGCTTTCTTT. Its protein product is CASSFLDRGMAFF.